What follows is one T cell receptor beta chain and its context. Stated time point: peripheral blood 6 weeks after treatment start. The sample belongs to a study of PD-L1 blockade in urothelial cancer. CDR1 is MDHEN and CDR2 is SYDVKM in the germline V gene. V lost 6 bases, J lost 8 bases, and 11 bases lay in between. The CDR3 has 12 residues. Using immunoSEQ multiplex PCR, the repertoire was profiled, and TCRdb retains in-frame clones only, with some absent. The sample holds 100,000 to 150,000 clones, roughly 86% seen once. This TCR was recovered from a man aged 50-59 years with urothelial cancer. This chain connects TRBV28 to TRBJ2-1; D is uncertain. The material was PBMCs, obtained around atezolizumab (anti-PD-L1) treatment. The CDR3 spells CASRSASHEQFF. CDR3 nucleotides: TGTGCCAGCAGATCCGCAAGCCATGAGCAGTTCTTC. Variable domain in full (rest from reference TRBV28 and TRBJ2-1): DVKVTQSSRYLVKRTGEKVFLECVQDMDHENMFWYRQDPGLGLRLIYFSYDVKMKEKGDIPEGYSVSREKKERFSLILESASTNQTSMYLCASRSASHEQFFGPGTRLTVL.